This TCR beta chain was recovered during a study of technical replicates of blood from a handful of donors. Germline V gene data show CDR1 as SGHRS and CDR2 as YFSETQ. CDR3 size: 14 residues. With 4 bases removed from V and 8 bases from J, the gap between germline ends came to 18 bases. TCRdb keeps only in-frame clones here, not all; method: immunoSEQ multiplex PCR. This sample yields some 70,000 clones, of which about 97% are seen a single time; around 0.29% belongs to the top ten. Sequencing used T cells isolated from PBMCs. This TCR derives from a human donor in good health. The chain carries TRBV5-1 and TRBJ1-1; tentatively, D is TRBD1 (6 bases). CDR3 region: CASSERQATSEAFF. Here the CDR3 DNA reads TGCGCCAGCAGCGAAAGACAGGCTACCAGCGAAGCTTTCTTT.